A selection of T cell receptor beta chains follows, all from one sample in a study of T cell responses to AZD1222 COVID-19 vaccine. Assay used: immunoSEQ multiplex PCR; TCRdb lists only in-frame clones, some missing. The data contain approximately 180,000 clones, 70% to 90% of them seen just once; the ten biggest clones take up under 8%. Source: peripheral blood, taken on day 0 of AZD1222 vaccination. The receptor source for this set is an adult in good health. Each CDR3 is given with its conserved first and last residue. Fields, in order: V gene, J gene, D gene, clone size, CDR3 DNA, CDR3 protein. The D gene is left open where the match is weak. Not all rows give a size; the values are once, few, many and, for expanded clones, a class.

v_call: TRBV11-1; j_call: TRBJ2-6; d_call: TRBD2; clone_size: -; cdr3_nt: TGTGCCAGCAGCTTCGGGGGGACTGGGGCCAACGTCCTGACTTTC; cdr3_aa: CASSFGGTGANVLTF
v_call: TRBV7-9; j_call: TRBJ1-2; d_call: -; clone_size: -; cdr3_nt: TGTGCCAGCAGCCCTGAACGGTTCGGCTACACCTTC; cdr3_aa: CASSPERFGYTF
v_call: TRBV24-1; j_call: TRBJ2-2; d_call: -; clone_size: -; cdr3_nt: TGTGCCACCAGTCCGGGGAACACCGGGGAGCTGTTTTTT; cdr3_aa: CATSPGNTGELFF
v_call: TRBV2; j_call: TRBJ1-5; d_call: TRBD1; clone_size: -; cdr3_nt: TGTGCCAGCCGGGACAGTTCACTAAATCAGCCCCAGCATTTT; cdr3_aa: CASRDSSLNQPQHF
v_call: TRBV3-1/TRBV3-2; j_call: TRBJ2-2; d_call: -; clone_size: -; cdr3_nt: TGTGCCAGCAGCCACAACTACCCTACCGGGGAGCTGTTTTTT; cdr3_aa: CASSHNYPTGELFF
v_call: TRBV5-1; j_call: TRBJ2-7; d_call: -; clone_size: few; cdr3_nt: TGCGCCAGCAGCCCGGACAGTGGCTTCTACGAGCAGTACTTC; cdr3_aa: CASSPDSGFYEQYF
v_call: TRBV5-1; j_call: TRBJ2-5; d_call: TRBD1; clone_size: -; cdr3_nt: TGCGCCAGCACCCCCGGGACAGGGAGGGAGACCCAGTACTTC; cdr3_aa: CASTPGTGRETQYF
v_call: TRBV19; j_call: TRBJ2-4; d_call: -; clone_size: -; cdr3_nt: TGTGCCAGTAGTCCGAGGGGGGCAAACAAAAACATTCAGTACTTC; cdr3_aa: CASSPRGANKNIQYF
v_call: TRBV3-1/TRBV3-2; j_call: TRBJ1-4; d_call: -; clone_size: -; cdr3_nt: TGTGCCAGCAGCCAAGATGGTGCGGGGTCGGAACTGTTTTTT; cdr3_aa: CASSQDGAGSELFF
v_call: TRBV9; j_call: TRBJ1-4; d_call: -; clone_size: -; cdr3_nt: TGTGCCAGCAGCGTAGGGGGGCAGGCTAATGAAAAACTGTTTTTT; cdr3_aa: CASSVGGQANEKLFF
v_call: TRBV18; j_call: TRBJ1-2; d_call: TRBD1; clone_size: -; cdr3_nt: TGTGCCAGCTCACCACCAGGAGGGGGCTCCTATGGCTACACCTTC; cdr3_aa: CASSPPGGGSYGYTF
v_call: TRBV19; j_call: TRBJ2-2; d_call: TRBD2; clone_size: -; cdr3_nt: TGTGCCAGTAGTACCCCCCTTGGACTAGCGGGGGGCAGAAACACCGGGGAGCTGTTTTTT; cdr3_aa: CASSTPLGLAGGRNTGELFF
v_call: TRBV2; j_call: TRBJ2-3; d_call: -; clone_size: -; cdr3_nt: TGTGCCAGCAGGGGCCCTAGCACAGATACGCAGTATTTT; cdr3_aa: CASRGPSTDTQYF
v_call: TRBV5-1; j_call: TRBJ1-2; d_call: -; clone_size: -; cdr3_nt: TGCGCCAGCAGCTTGGCCGAGGCCTATGGCTACACCTTC; cdr3_aa: CASSLAEAYGYTF
v_call: TRBV28; j_call: TRBJ1-6; d_call: -; clone_size: -; cdr3_nt: TGTGCCAGCAGTTCTTTGGGTTCACCCCTCCACTTT; cdr3_aa: CASSSLGSPLHF
v_call: TRBV2; j_call: TRBJ2-3; d_call: TRBD2; clone_size: -; cdr3_nt: TGTGCCAGCAGTTTAGCGGGGGGCCGGACAGATACGCAGTATTTT; cdr3_aa: CASSLAGGRTDTQYF
v_call: TRBV10-3; j_call: TRBJ1-4; d_call: TRBD1; clone_size: -; cdr3_nt: TGTGCCATCAGTGACGGACAGGGCCCGGGAAAAGAAAAACTGTTTTTT; cdr3_aa: CAISDGQGPGKEKLFF
v_call: TRBV12-5; j_call: TRBJ2-1; d_call: -; clone_size: -; cdr3_nt: TGTGCTAGTGGTTTGCTCAATGAGCAGTTCTTC; cdr3_aa: CASGLLNEQFF
v_call: TRBV19; j_call: TRBJ1-2; d_call: -; clone_size: -; cdr3_nt: TGTGCCAGTAATCCTCCCAGTGGCTATGGCTACACCTTC; cdr3_aa: CASNPPSGYGYTF
v_call: TRBV18; j_call: TRBJ2-6; d_call: TRBD2; clone_size: -; cdr3_nt: TGTGCCAGCTCACCCCTGGGACTAGCGGGGGTGGGGGCCAACGTCCTGACTTTC; cdr3_aa: CASSPLGLAGVGANVLTF
v_call: TRBV15; j_call: TRBJ1-2; d_call: -; clone_size: -; cdr3_nt: TGTGCCACCAGCAGAGATCCGGGACACGATCTATTCACCACCTTC; cdr3_aa: CATSRDPGHDLFTTF
v_call: TRBV6-2/TRBV6-3; j_call: TRBJ1-5; d_call: TRBD1; clone_size: -; cdr3_nt: TGTGCCAGCAGTCACGGGACAGAGAACGGGCCCCAGCATTTT; cdr3_aa: CASSHGTENGPQHF
v_call: TRBV5-1; j_call: TRBJ2-3; d_call: TRBD2; clone_size: -; cdr3_nt: TGCGCCAGCAGACTGACTAGCGATCGTACAGATACGCAGTATTTT; cdr3_aa: CASRLTSDRTDTQYF
v_call: TRBV6-1; j_call: TRBJ2-7; d_call: -; clone_size: once; cdr3_nt: TGTGCCAGCAGTGACCCGGGCACCGGGACCTACGAGCAGTACTTC; cdr3_aa: CASSDPGTGTYEQYF
v_call: TRBV6-6; j_call: TRBJ1-6; d_call: TRBD1; clone_size: -; cdr3_nt: TGTGCCAGCAGTTACTCGGGGGACAGGGTAGGGACACCCCTCCACTTT; cdr3_aa: CASSYSGDRVGTPLHF
v_call: TRBV7-2; j_call: TRBJ1-5; d_call: TRBD1; clone_size: -; cdr3_nt: TGTGCCAGCAGCTTAGTCCGGGACAGGGCCCTTACGTCCCAGCATTTT; cdr3_aa: CASSLVRDRALTSQHF
v_call: TRBV9; j_call: TRBJ2-2; d_call: TRBD2; clone_size: once; cdr3_nt: TGTGCCAGCAGCGTAGGGCTAGCGGGAGTGGAGCTGTTTTTT; cdr3_aa: CASSVGLAGVELFF
v_call: TRBV9; j_call: TRBJ2-5; d_call: -; clone_size: -; cdr3_nt: TGTGCCAGCAGCGTAGCTGGGGGAGAGACCCAGTACTTC; cdr3_aa: CASSVAGGETQYF
v_call: TRBV3-1/TRBV3-2; j_call: TRBJ2-4; d_call: -; clone_size: -; cdr3_nt: TGTGCCAGCTCCCAAGGAGGGAACATTCAGTACTTC; cdr3_aa: CASSQGGNIQYF
v_call: TRBV7-9; j_call: TRBJ1-6; d_call: -; clone_size: once; cdr3_nt: TGTGCCAGCAGCTTTTTGGACAGCCATAATTCACCCCTCCACTTT; cdr3_aa: CASSFLDSHNSPLHF
v_call: TRBV5-6; j_call: TRBJ1-2; d_call: -; clone_size: -; cdr3_nt: TGTGCCAGCAGCTCGCAGAGCGGCTACACCTTC; cdr3_aa: CASSSQSGYTF
v_call: TRBV19; j_call: TRBJ1-2; d_call: -; clone_size: -; cdr3_nt: TGTGCCAGCTCCTTGTGGCGGGATGGCTACACCTTC; cdr3_aa: CASSLWRDGYTF
v_call: TRBV7-3; j_call: TRBJ1-2; d_call: TRBD1; clone_size: -; cdr3_nt: TGTGCCAGCAGCTCAGCCCCCGGGACAGAGTCGTACTATGGCTACACCTTC; cdr3_aa: CASSSAPGTESYYGYTF
v_call: TRBV6-5; j_call: TRBJ1-2; d_call: -; clone_size: -; cdr3_nt: TGTGCCAGCAGTCATCGACAGACCCATGGCTACACCTTC; cdr3_aa: CASSHRQTHGYTF
v_call: TRBV10-1; j_call: TRBJ1-2; d_call: TRBD1; clone_size: -; cdr3_nt: TGCGCCAGCAGCGGGGACAGGGAAGAATCAGCTAACTATGGCTACACCTTC; cdr3_aa: CASSGDREESANYGYTF
v_call: TRBV28; j_call: TRBJ1-2; d_call: -; clone_size: -; cdr3_nt: TGTGCCAGCACCCAAATCCTCGCTAACTATGGCTACACCTTC; cdr3_aa: CASTQILANYGYTF
v_call: TRBV27; j_call: TRBJ1-5; d_call: -; clone_size: few; cdr3_nt: TGTGCCAGCAGTTTAACAGCGAAGAGCAATCAGCCCCAGCATTTT; cdr3_aa: CASSLTAKSNQPQHF
v_call: TRBV5-1; j_call: TRBJ2-3; d_call: -; clone_size: -; cdr3_nt: TGCGCCAGCAGCTTGGAACCAACGGGGGTGGATACGCAGTATTTT; cdr3_aa: CASSLEPTGVDTQYF
v_call: TRBV29-1; j_call: TRBJ1-2; d_call: -; clone_size: -; cdr3_nt: TGCAGCGTCGAAGAAGGAACAGCGGGGGGCTACACCTTC; cdr3_aa: CSVEEGTAGGYTF
v_call: TRBV11-2; j_call: TRBJ2-3; d_call: -; clone_size: -; cdr3_nt: TGTGCCAGCAGGGCAACTAGCACAGATACGCAGTATTTT; cdr3_aa: CASRATSTDTQYF
v_call: TRBV27; j_call: TRBJ1-5; d_call: -; clone_size: -; cdr3_nt: TGTGCCAGCAGTTTTCGCCAGGGATGGGGGCCCCAGCATTTT; cdr3_aa: CASSFRQGWGPQHF
v_call: TRBV29-1; j_call: TRBJ1-3; d_call: -; clone_size: once; cdr3_nt: TGCAGCGTTCCAGGCCAGAGAGAGAACACCATATATTTT; cdr3_aa: CSVPGQRENTIYF
v_call: TRBV7-3; j_call: TRBJ2-2; d_call: -; clone_size: -; cdr3_nt: TGTGCCAGCAGCTTAACTTCCCGACAGGCTTCGAACACCGGGGAGCTGTTTTTT; cdr3_aa: CASSLTSRQASNTGELFF
v_call: TRBV25-1; j_call: TRBJ2-2; d_call: TRBD2; clone_size: -; cdr3_nt: TGTGCCAGCAGCGGTACCGGGACTAGGGGCGGGGAGCTGTTTTTT; cdr3_aa: CASSGTGTRGGELFF
v_call: TRBV6-5; j_call: TRBJ2-2; d_call: TRBD1; clone_size: -; cdr3_nt: TGTGCCAGCAGGAACAGGGGAGACACCGGGGAGCTGTTTTTT; cdr3_aa: CASRNRGDTGELFF
v_call: TRBV28; j_call: TRBJ2-1; d_call: -; clone_size: once; cdr3_nt: TGTGCCAGCAAACTTCCGGGACGAGCAACGAATGAGCAGTTCTTC; cdr3_aa: CASKLPGRATNEQFF
v_call: TRBV6-4; j_call: TRBJ2-3; d_call: TRBD2; clone_size: once; cdr3_nt: TGTGCCAGCAGTTATAGCGGGCCCACAGATACGCAGTATTTT; cdr3_aa: CASSYSGPTDTQYF
v_call: TRBV19; j_call: TRBJ2-1; d_call: TRBD2; clone_size: -; cdr3_nt: TGTGCCAGTAGTCGGGCTAGCGGGGGCCGCTCCTACAATGAGCAGTTCTTC; cdr3_aa: CASSRASGGRSYNEQFF
v_call: TRBV7-2; j_call: TRBJ1-5; d_call: -; clone_size: -; cdr3_nt: TGTGCCAGCAGCTTATACGGGGATCAGCCCCAGCATTTT; cdr3_aa: CASSLYGDQPQHF
v_call: TRBV2; j_call: TRBJ1-6; d_call: -; clone_size: -; cdr3_nt: TGTGCCAGCTCCAAACGGGAGGGAGGGAATTCACCCCTCCACTTT; cdr3_aa: CASSKREGGNSPLHF
v_call: TRBV13; j_call: TRBJ1-1; d_call: -; clone_size: -; cdr3_nt: TGTGCCAGCCAGGTTAACACTGAAGCTTTCTTT; cdr3_aa: CASQVNTEAFF
v_call: TRBV4-3; j_call: TRBJ1-2; d_call: TRBD1; clone_size: -; cdr3_nt: TGCGCCAGCAGCCAAGATAGGTTCGTAGGGGACAGGGCTAACTATGGCTACACCTTC; cdr3_aa: CASSQDRFVGDRANYGYTF
v_call: TRBV7-2; j_call: TRBJ1-2; d_call: -; clone_size: -; cdr3_nt: TGTGCCTCCAGCTCGACTAACTATGGCTACACCTTC; cdr3_aa: CASSSTNYGYTF
v_call: TRBV7-2; j_call: TRBJ1-6; d_call: -; clone_size: once; cdr3_nt: TGTGCCAGCAGCTTAGGGTTCGGGCCAGATTCACCCCTCCACTTT; cdr3_aa: CASSLGFGPDSPLHF